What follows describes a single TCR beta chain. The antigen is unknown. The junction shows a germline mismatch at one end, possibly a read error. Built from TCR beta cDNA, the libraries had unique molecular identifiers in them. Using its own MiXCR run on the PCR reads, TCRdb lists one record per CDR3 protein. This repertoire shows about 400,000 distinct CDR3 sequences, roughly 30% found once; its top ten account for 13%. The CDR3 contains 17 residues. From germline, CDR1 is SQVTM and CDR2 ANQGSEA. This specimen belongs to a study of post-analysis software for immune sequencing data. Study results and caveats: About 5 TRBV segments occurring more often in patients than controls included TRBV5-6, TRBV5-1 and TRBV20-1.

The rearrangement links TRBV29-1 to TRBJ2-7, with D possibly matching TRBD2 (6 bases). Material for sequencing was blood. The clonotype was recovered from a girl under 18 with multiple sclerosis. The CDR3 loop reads CSVQDCIIGGVRYEQYF. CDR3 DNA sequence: TGCAGCGTTCAAGACTGTATTATCGGGGGTGTTCGTTACGAGCAGTACTTC.